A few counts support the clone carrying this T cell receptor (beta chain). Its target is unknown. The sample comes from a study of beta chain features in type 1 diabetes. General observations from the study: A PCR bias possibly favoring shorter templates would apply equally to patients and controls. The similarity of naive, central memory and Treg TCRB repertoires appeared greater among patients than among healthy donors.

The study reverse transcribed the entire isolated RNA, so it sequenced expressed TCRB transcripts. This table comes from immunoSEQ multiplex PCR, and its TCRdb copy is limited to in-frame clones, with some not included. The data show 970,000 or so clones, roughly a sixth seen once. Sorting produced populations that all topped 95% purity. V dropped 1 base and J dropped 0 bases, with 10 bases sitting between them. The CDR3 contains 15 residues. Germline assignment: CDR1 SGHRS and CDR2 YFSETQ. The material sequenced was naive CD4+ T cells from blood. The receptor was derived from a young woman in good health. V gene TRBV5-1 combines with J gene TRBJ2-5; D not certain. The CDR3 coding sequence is TGCGCCAGCAGCTTGAGAGTAGGGTACCAAGAGACCCAGTACTTC. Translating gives CASSLRVGYQETQYF. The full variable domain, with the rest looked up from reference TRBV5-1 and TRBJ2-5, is KAGVTQTPRYLIKTRGQQVTLSCSPISGHRSVSWYQQTPGQGLQFLFEYFSETQRNKGNFPGRFSGRQFSNSRSEMNVSTLELGDSALYLCASSLRVGYQETQYFGPGTRLLVL.